One TCR beta chain is described in this entry. Assay: immunoSEQ multiplex PCR; the TCRdb copy retains only in-frame clones and omits some. The table records approximately 280,000 clones, roughly 90% of them present only once. The data were obtained in a study of blood T cell repertoires in COVID-19. Per the germline V gene, CDR1 is ENHRY and CDR2 is SYGVKD. Germline trimming cut 6 bases from V and 4 bases from J; bases unmatched to any gene: 6. This CDR3 has 15 residues. The chain combines TRBV10-3 with TRBJ2-2; 9 nucleotides agree with TRBD1. Sequences were obtained from peripheral blood. The TCR sequence derives from a man aged 35 to 55 with acute or convalescent COVID-19. This chain's CDR3 is CAISEQGARTGELFF. The CDR3 DNA is TGTGCCATCAGCGAACAGGGGGCGCGCACCGGGGAGCTGTTTTTT.